This TCR beta chain was recorded in a study of control samples from healthy donors and cancer patients. Trimming left V 4 bases short and J 0 bases short, with 15 bases between. The germline gives CDR1 SNHLY, CDR2 FYNNEI. This CDR3 comprises 16 residues. The method was immunoSEQ multiplex PCR; TCRdb's version includes in-frame clones alone and lacks a portion of them. This sample carries 110,000 to 150,000 clones, 94% of them seen once, and the ten largest clones take about 12%. The sequence derives from a man in his forties in good health. Sequenced sample: blood. This sequence joins TRBV2 and TRBJ1-1, with TRBD1 as a possible D gene (5 bases). This CDR3 reads CASSGGVRRVNTEAFF. In nucleotides, the CDR3 is TGTGCCAGCAGTGGGGGGGTGAGGAGGGTGAACACTGAAGCTTTCTTT.